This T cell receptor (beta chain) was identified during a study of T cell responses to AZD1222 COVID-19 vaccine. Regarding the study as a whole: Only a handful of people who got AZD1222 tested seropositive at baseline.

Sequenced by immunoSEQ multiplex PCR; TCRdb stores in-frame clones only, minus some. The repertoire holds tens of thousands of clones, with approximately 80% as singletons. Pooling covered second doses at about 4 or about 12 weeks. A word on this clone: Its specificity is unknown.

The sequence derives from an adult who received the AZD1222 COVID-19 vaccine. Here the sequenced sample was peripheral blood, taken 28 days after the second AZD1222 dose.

This CDR3 is CASSPGTGYEQYF. The CDR3 DNA is TGTGCCAGCTCACCTGGAACAGGCTACGAGCAGTACTTC. The chain combines TRBV18 with TRBJ2-7, with D perhaps TRBD1 (5 bases). V shed 3 bases and J shed 3 bases, with 9 bases lying between them. CDR1 is KGHSH and CDR2 is LQKENI in the germline V gene. This CDR3 is 13 amino acids long.